This T cell receptor (beta chain) was captured by sequencing in a study of blood T cell repertoires in COVID-19. Study-wide background: The study drew acute and convalescent COVID-19 samples from the United States, Italy and Spain. In each case, the material was cDNA or gDNA derived from T cells, B-cell-depleted T cells, or PBMCs.

Authors' analysis steps: Reference gene primers were amplified, and this amplification served to estimate nucleated cell counts. Only in-frame clones appear in the TCRdb table, and some are missing; sequencing was by immunoSEQ multiplex PCR. The D gene and trimming were derived from the DNA, and the V and J assignments and clone size from that table. This table holds some 170,000 clones, about 87% found once. The CDR3 has 15 amino acids. CDR1 MGHRA and CDR2 YSYEKL come from the germline V gene. The germline V and J ends were trimmed by 1 base and 3 bases, with 12 bases remaining between them. V is TRBV4-1 and J is TRBJ1-1; D unresolved. This clonotype originated in a woman between 50 and 59 years old with acute or convalescent COVID-19. Sequencing was carried out using peripheral blood. CDR3 region: CASSQGAGWDTEAFF. The CDR3 DNA follows: TGCGCCAGCAGCCAAGGGGCCGGATGGGACACTGAAGCTTTCTTT.